This TCR beta chain was observed in a study of graft-versus-host responses after intestinal transplantation. Study-level information: Recipients had transplants, and these were multivisceral, liver-intestinal, or isolated intestinal. All of the recipients had induction that used anti-thymocyte globulin, then tacrolimus and steroids for 2 to 3 years.

Findings of the study overall: Early post-transplant declines in HvG were associated with peak levels of circulating GvH clones. GvH clones appeared in recipient marrow, some first in ileum or blood.

Remarks on this clone: What it recognizes is unknown.

Assay used: immunoSEQ multiplex PCR; TCRdb lists only in-frame clones, some missing. The top ten hold under 1.5% of the sample, which has 95,000 to 110,000 clones, roughly 93% seen once. This CDR3 has 17 residues. Deletions cut 5 bases from V and 0 bases from J, with 19 bases between. In germline, CDR1 is SEHNR, CDR2 FQNEAQ (reference sequence). The sequence derives from a human donor who received an intestinal transplant. This chain links TRBV7-9 with TRBJ1-2; no reliable D call. The input for sequencing was unstimulated CD8+ T cells sorted from spleen or lymph node cells, taken before intestinal transplant. The CDR3 bases are TGTGCCAGCAGCGCCTTATCCCTGTCAGGAGCTAACTATGGCTACACCTTC. Its protein is CASSALSLSGANYGYTF. Supplemented by reference TRBV7-9 and TRBJ1-2, the full variable domain reads DTGVSQNPRHKITKRGQNVTFRCDPISEHNRLYWYRQTLGQGPEFLTYFQNEAQLEKSRLLSDRFSAERPKGSFSTLEIQRTEQGDSAMYLCASSALSLSGANYGYTFGSGTRLTVV.